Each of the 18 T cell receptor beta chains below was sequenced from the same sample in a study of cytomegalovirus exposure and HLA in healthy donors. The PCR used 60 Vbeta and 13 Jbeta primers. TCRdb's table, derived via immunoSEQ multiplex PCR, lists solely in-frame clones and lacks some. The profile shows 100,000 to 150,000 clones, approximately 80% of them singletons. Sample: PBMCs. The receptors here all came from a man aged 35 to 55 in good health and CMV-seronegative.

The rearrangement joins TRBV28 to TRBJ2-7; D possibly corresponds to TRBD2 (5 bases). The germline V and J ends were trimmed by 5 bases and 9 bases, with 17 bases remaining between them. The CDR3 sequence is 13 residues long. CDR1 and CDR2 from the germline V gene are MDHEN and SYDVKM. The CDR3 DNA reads TGTGCCAGCAGTCCCCAAGTGGGAGATCGGCAGTACTTC. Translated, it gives CASSPQVGDRQYF.

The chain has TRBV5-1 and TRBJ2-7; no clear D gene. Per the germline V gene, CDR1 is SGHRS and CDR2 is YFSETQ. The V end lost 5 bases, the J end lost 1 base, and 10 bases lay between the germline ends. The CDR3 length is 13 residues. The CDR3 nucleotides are TGCGCCAGCAGGAGGAGTCCTTCCTACGAGCAGTACTTC. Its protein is CASRRSPSYEQYF.

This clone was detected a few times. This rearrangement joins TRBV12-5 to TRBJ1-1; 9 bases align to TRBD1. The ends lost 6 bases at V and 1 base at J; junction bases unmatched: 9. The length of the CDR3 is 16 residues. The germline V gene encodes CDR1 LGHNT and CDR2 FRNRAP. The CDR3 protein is CASGRQGVIENTEAFF. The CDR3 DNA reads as TGTGCTAGTGGCCGACAGGGGGTAATTGAGAACACTGAAGCTTTCTTT.

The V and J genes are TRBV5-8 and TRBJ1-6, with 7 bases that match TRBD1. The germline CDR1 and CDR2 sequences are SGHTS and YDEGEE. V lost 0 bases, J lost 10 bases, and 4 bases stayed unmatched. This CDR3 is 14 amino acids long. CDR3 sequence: CASSLGGGESPLHF. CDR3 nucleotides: TGTGCCAGCAGCTTGGGAGGGGGCGAGTCACCCCTCCACTTT.

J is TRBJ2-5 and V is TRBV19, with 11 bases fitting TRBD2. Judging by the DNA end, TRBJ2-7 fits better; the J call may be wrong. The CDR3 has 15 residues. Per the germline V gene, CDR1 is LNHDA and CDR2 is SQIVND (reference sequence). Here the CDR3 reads CASTPLAGGSYEQYF. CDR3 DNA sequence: TGTGCCAGTACCCCGCTAGCGGGGGGCTCCTACGAGCAGTACTTC.

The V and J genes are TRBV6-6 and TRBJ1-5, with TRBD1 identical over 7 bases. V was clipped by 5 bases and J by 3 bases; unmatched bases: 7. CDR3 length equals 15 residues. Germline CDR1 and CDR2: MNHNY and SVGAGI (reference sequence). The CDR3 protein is CASSRQGFLNQPQHF. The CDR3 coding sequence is TGTGCCAGCAGTCGACAGGGATTCCTCAATCAGCCCCAGCATTTT.

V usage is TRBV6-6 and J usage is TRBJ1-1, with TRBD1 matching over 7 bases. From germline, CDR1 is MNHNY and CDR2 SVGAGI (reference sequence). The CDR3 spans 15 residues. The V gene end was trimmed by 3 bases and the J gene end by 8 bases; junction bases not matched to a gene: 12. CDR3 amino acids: CASSYMGTRQGEAFF. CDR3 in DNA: TGTGCCAGCAGTTATATGGGGACAAGACAGGGAGAAGCTTTCTTT.

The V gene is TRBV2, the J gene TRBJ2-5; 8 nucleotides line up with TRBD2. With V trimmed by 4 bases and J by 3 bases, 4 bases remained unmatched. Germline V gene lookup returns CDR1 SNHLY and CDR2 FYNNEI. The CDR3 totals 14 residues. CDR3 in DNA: TGTGCCAGCAGTGCCTTCGGGGGGGAAGAGACCCAGTACTTC. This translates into CASSAFGGEETQYF.

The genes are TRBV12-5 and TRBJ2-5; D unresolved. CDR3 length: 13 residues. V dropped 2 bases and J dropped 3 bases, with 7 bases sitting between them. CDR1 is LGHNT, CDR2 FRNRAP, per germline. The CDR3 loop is CASGLYREETQYF. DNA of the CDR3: TGTGCTAGTGGTTTGTACAGAGAAGAGACCCAGTACTTC.

The CDR3 sequence is CAGRLGAPTDTQYF. CDR3 DNA: TGTGCCGGTCGACTAGGGGCCCCCACAGATACGCAGTATTTT. V is TRBV6-1 and J is TRBJ2-3, with a weak D call TRBD2 (6 bases). Germline CDR1 is MNHNS and CDR2 is SASEGT. V lost 11 bases and J 2 bases, leaving 17 bases between the germline ends. The CDR3 sequence is 14 residues long.

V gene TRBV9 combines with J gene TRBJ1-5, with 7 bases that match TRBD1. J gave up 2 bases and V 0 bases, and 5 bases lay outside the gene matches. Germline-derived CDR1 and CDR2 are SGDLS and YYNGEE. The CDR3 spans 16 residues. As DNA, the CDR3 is TGTGCCAGCAGCGTAGGAGGGGACAGTCGCAATCAGCCCCAGCATTTT. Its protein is CASSVGGDSRNQPQHF. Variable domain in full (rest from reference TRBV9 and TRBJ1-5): DSGVTQTPKHLITATGQRVTLRCSPRSGDLSVYWYQQSLDQGLQFLIQYYNGEERAKGNILERFSAQQFPDLHSELNLSSLELGDSALYFCASSVGGDSRNQPQHFGDGTRLSIL.

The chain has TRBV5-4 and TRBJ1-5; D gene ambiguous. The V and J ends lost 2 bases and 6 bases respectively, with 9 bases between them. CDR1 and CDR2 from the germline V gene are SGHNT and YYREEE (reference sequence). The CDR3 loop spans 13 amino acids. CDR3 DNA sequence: TGTGCCAGCAGCTTTGGCGGGGTTCAGCCCCAGCATTTT. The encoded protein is CASSFGGVQPQHF.

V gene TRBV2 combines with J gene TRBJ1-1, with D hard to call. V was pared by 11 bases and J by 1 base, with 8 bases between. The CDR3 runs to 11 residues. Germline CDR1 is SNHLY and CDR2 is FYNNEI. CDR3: CAGRQNTEAFF. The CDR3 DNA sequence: TGTGCCGGAAGACAGAACACTGAAGCTTTCTTT. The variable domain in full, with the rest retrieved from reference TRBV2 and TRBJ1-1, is EPEVTQTPSHQVTQMGQEVILRCVPISNHLYFYWYRQILGQKVEFLVSFYNNEISEKSEIFDDQFSVERPDGSNFTLKIRSTKLEDSAMYFCAGRQNTEAFFGQGTRLTVV.

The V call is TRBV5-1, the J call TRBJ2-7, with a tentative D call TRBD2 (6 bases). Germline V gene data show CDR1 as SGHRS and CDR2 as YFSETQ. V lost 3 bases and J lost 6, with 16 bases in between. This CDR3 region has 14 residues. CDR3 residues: CASSSRDREREQYF. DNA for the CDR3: TGCGCCAGCAGCTCCCGGGATCGGGAGCGCGAGCAGTACTTC. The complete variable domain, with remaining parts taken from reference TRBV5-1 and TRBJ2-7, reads KAGVTQTPRYLIKTRGQQVTLSCSPISGHRSVSWYQQTPGQGLQFLFEYFSETQRNKGNFPGRFSGRQFSNSRSEMNVSTLELGDSALYLCASSSRDREREQYFGPGTRLTVT.

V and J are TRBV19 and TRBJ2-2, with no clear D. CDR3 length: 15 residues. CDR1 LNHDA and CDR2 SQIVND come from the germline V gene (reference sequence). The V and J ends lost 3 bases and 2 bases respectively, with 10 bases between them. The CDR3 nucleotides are TGTGCCAGTAGTATCGTGGCAGTCAACACCGGGGAGCTGTTTTTT. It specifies CASSIVAVNTGELFF.

Here the CDR3 DNA reads TGTGCCAGTAGTACGACAGGGCCGGGCACCGGGGAGCTGTTTTTT. Amino acid sequence: CASSTTGPGTGELFF. V gene TRBV19 combines with J gene TRBJ2-2, with TRBD1 matching over 7 bases. Germline V gene lookup returns CDR1 LNHDA and CDR2 SQIVND (reference sequence). This CDR3 contains 15 residues. J was trimmed by 4 bases and V by 4 bases; bases with no gene match: 6.

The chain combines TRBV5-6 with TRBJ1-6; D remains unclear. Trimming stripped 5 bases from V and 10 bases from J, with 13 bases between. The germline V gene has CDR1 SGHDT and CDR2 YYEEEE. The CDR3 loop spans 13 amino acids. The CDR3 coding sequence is TGTGCCAGCAGTTTGAACAGTGGCTCACCCCTCCACTTT. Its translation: CASSLNSGSPLHF.

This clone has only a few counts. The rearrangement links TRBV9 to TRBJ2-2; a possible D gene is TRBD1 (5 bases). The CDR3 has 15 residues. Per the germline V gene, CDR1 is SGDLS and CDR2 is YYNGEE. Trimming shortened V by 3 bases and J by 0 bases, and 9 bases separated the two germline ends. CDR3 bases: TGTGCCAGCAGCGGGGGCCAACCGAACACCGGGGAGCTGTTTTTT. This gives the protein CASSGGQPNTGELFF.